The sequence of this T cell receptor beta chain was determined in a study of T-cell reconstitution after alpha-beta-depleted transplantation in children. V lost 3 bases and J lost 6, with 15 bases in between. CDR3 length: 14 amino acids. The V gene's germline CDR1 is SQVTM and CDR2 ANQGSEA. Construction of the TCRbeta library involved unique molecular identifiers. TCRdb analysed the PCR reads with MiXCR anew, one entry per CDR3 protein. The profile shows about 72,000 distinct CDR3 sequences, about 7% of them singletons. This clonotype appeared a few times. The J gene is TRBJ2-1, the V gene TRBV29-1; D might be TRBD1 (5 bases). The sequencing used PBMCs from the stem cell graft donor, collected from the stem cell graft. The receptor comes from a human donor who donated a stem cell graft to a child with acute lymphoblastic leukemia. CDR3 protein: CSVDGFQGINEQFF. As DNA, the CDR3 is TGCAGCGTTGATGGTTTTCAGGGAATCAATGAGCAGTTCTTC.